What follows are 7 T cell receptor beta chains derived from one specimen sequenced in a study of radiation and T cells in renal cell carcinoma (dated by TCRdb to 2020 to 2022). Library preparation employed the immunoSEQ multiplex PCR assay. TCRdb mirrors the immuneACCESS table, restricted to in-frame sequences. Some clones are absent from its copies; in checked studies, under half trace to an unresolved V gene, and the reason for the others is unknown. This sample holds 120,000 to 150,000 clones; about 87% were observed only once. The ten largest make up about 4% of the sample. The time point label on this specimen signifies: baseline pretreatment blood. The intended sense of this specimen's treatment or condition label: 15 Gy SBRT to primary tumor, nephrectomy 4 weeks later. This sample comprised blood, obtained from a patient whose treatment included radiotherapy and nephrectomy. These receptors all stem from a woman in her 70s with renal cell carcinoma.

This clone appeared a single time. The rearrangement links TRBV29-1 to TRBJ2-5; 10 nucleotides agree with TRBD2. Germline CDR1 and CDR2: SQVTM and ANQGSEA. This CDR3 region has 14 residues. The V gene end was trimmed by 6 bases and the J gene end by 1 base; junction bases not matched to a gene: 5. The CDR3 nucleotides are TGCAGCGTCGGGCAGCGGGGGGGCCAAGAGACCCAGTACTTC. This sequence encodes CSVGQRGGQETQYF.

The rearrangement uses TRBV5-1 and TRBJ2-1; no definite D call. Looked up from germline, CDR1 is SGHRS and CDR2 is YFSETQ. CDR3 size: 13 residues. V was cut by 4 bases and J by 8 bases, with 13 bases left in between. CDR3: CASSLPARDEQFF. As DNA, the CDR3 is TGCGCCAGCAGCCTCCCGGCCCGCGATGAGCAGTTCTTC.

V gene TRBV7-2 combines with J gene TRBJ1-3; D not certain. V was shortened by 5 bases and J by 0 bases, with 11 bases between the two germline ends. The CDR3 runs to 15 residues. Germline values: CDR1 SGHTA, CDR2 FQGNSA. The CDR3 coding sequence is TGTGCCAGCAGCATTTGGGGATTCTCTGGAAACACCATATATTTT. It is translated as CASSIWGFSGNTIYF. The full variable domain, with the rest looked up from reference TRBV7-2 and TRBJ1-3, is GAGVSQSPSNKVTEKGKDVELRCDPISGHTALYWYRQSLGQGLEFLIYFQGNSAPDKSGLPSDRFSAERTGGSVSTLTIQRTQQEDSAVYLCASSIWGFSGNTIYFGEGSWLTVV.

The chain uses TRBV7-9 and TRBJ2-5; no clear D. The V and J ends lost 7 bases and 1 base respectively, with 10 bases between them. There are 13 residues in the CDR3. The germline CDR1 and CDR2 sequences are SEHNR and FQNEAQ (reference sequence). The CDR3 DNA reads TGTGCCAGCAAGCCGTTAATCCAAGAGACCCAGTACTTC. Amino acids: CASKPLIQETQYF.

The V call is TRBV4-1, the J call TRBJ2-5; TRBD2 matches 9 bases. V trimming: 4 bases; J trimming: 1 base; junction bases outside the gene matches: 7. Germline V gene lookup returns CDR1 MGHRA and CDR2 YSYEKL. This CDR3 has 16 residues. The CDR3 is CASSPLGTSPQETQYF. CDR3 nucleotide sequence: TGCGCCAGCAGCCCCTTAGGGACTAGCCCCCAAGAGACCCAGTACTTC.

The V call is TRBV6-6, the J call TRBJ1-1; perhaps TRBD1 as D (5 bases). Trimming left V 5 bases short and J 1 base short, with 14 bases between. The germline V gene encodes CDR1 MNHNY and CDR2 SVGAGI (reference sequence). The CDR3 is 15 amino acids. This chain's CDR3 is CASSPRGGENTEAFF. The DNA for the CDR3 is TGTGCCAGCAGTCCTAGGGGAGGGGAGAACACTGAAGCTTTCTTT.

This sequence joins TRBV7-2 and TRBJ2-3; TRBD2 might be the D (6 bases). The CDR3 covers 14 residues. Germline V lookup: CDR1 SGHTA, CDR2 FQGNSA. Trimming removed 5 bases at V and 0 bases at J, with 9 bases between. The CDR3 loop reads CASSGTSSTDTQYF. The CDR3 bases are TGTGCCAGCAGCGGGACTTCGAGCACAGATACGCAGTATTTT.